This T cell receptor (beta chain) originates from a study of cytomegalovirus exposure and HLA in healthy donors. Study-wide findings and caveats: Later analysis suggested links between common viral pathogens and several top significant clusters. The study labeled about 160 TCR beta chains cytomegalovirus-associated. In a later analysis, most CMV-associated TCR beta chains appeared HLA-restricted. Relative to equally common others, HLA-associated TCR beta chains showed greater clonal expansion in a later analysis.

Germline CDR1 SGHTA, CDR2 FQGNSA. Trimming took off 1 base at V and 4 bases at J, with 14 bases between the two ends. The CDR3 totals 15 residues. PCR involved 60 Vbeta and 13 Jbeta primers. Produced via immunoSEQ multiplex PCR; TCRdb's table is partial and in-frame only. The data hold 150,000 to 200,000 clones, with roughly 80% observed a single time. In regard to this clone: Its antigen remains unidentified.

The origin of this receptor is a man aged 30-40 years in good health and CMV-seropositive. This chain links TRBV7-2 with TRBJ2-7; D gene unclear. Sequenced: PBMCs. DNA of the CDR3: TGTGCCAGCAGCTTAGGAGGAGAAAGACCTTACGAGCAGTACTTC. It is translated as CASSLGGERPYEQYF.